This TCR beta chain comes out of a study of blood T cell repertoires in COVID-19. Whole-study context: The United States, Italy and Spain supplied acute and convalescent COVID-19 samples. From T cells, B-cell-depleted T cells, or PBMCs came the material, which was cDNA or gDNA.

This clone was found a few times. As handled by the study authors: Amplifying reference gene primers gave estimates of nucleated cell counts. Sequencing used immunoSEQ multiplex PCR; TCRdb keeps in-frame clones, though not all of them. The V and J calls and clone size come from that table; D and trimming were worked out from the DNA. The data contain approximately 27,000 clones, roughly nine tenths of them singletons. Germline loops: CDR1 LGHDT, CDR2 YNNKEL (reference sequence). The V gene lost 5 bases and the J gene lost 6 bases, with 13 bases spanning the gap. CDR3 length equals 13 residues. This TCR was sampled from a human donor with acute or convalescent COVID-19. The donor label of this sample is uncertain. Sequenced input: peripheral blood. The chain uses TRBV3-1 (or the pseudogene TRBV3-2) and TRBJ1-2; weak D call: TRBD1 (5 bases). The CDR3 reads CASSKGRGNGYTF. CDR3 in DNA: TGTGCCAGCAGCAAGGGGAGGGGCAATGGCTACACCTTC.